The entry that follows covers one T cell receptor (beta chain) sequence. The CDR3 spans 15 residues. The germline CDR1 and CDR2 sequences are MDHEN and SYDVKM. Trimming shortened V by 2 bases and J by 7 bases, and 15 bases separated the two germline ends. The sample is drawn from a study of blood T cell repertoires in COVID-19. Per the original data handling: From reference gene primer amplification, estimates of nucleated cell counts were derived. Sequencing used immunoSEQ multiplex PCR; TCRdb keeps in-frame clones, though not all of them. D and trimming were read from the DNA, whereas the V and J calls and clone size are those reported in that table. The sample carries over 60,000 clones, approximately 89% recorded once.

J is TRBJ1-5 and V is TRBV28, with D tentatively TRBD1 (5 bases). The sequence came from a woman aged 45-65 years with active COVID-19. The specimen sequenced was peripheral blood. The CDR3 loop reads CASSLVGPLLQPQHF. The CDR3 DNA sequence: TGTGCCAGCAGTTTAGTGGGGCCCCTTTTGCAGCCCCAGCATTTT. The complete variable domain, with remaining parts taken from reference TRBV28 and TRBJ1-5, reads DVKVTQSSRYLVKRTGEKVFLECVQDMDHENMFWYRQDPGLGLRLIYFSYDVKMKEKGDIPEGYSVSREKKERFSLILESASTNQTSMYLCASSLVGPLLQPQHFGDGTRLSIL.